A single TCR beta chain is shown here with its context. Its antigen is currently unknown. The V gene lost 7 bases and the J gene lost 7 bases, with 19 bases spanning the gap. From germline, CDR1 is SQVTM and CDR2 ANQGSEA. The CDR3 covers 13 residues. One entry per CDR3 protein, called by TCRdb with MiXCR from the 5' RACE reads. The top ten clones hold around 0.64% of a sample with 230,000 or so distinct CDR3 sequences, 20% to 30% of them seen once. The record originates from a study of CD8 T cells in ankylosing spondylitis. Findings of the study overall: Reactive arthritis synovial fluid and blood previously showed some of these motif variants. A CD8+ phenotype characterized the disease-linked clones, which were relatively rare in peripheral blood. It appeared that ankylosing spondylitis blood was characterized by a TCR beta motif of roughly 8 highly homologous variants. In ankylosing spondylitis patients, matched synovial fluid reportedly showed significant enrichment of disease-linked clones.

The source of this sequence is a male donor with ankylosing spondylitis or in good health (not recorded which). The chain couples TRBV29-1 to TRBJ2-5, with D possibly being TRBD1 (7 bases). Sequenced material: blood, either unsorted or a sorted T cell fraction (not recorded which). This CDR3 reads CSGGGTVEVTQYF. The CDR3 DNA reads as TGCAGCGGAGGAGGGACAGTAGAGGTGACCCAGTACTTC.